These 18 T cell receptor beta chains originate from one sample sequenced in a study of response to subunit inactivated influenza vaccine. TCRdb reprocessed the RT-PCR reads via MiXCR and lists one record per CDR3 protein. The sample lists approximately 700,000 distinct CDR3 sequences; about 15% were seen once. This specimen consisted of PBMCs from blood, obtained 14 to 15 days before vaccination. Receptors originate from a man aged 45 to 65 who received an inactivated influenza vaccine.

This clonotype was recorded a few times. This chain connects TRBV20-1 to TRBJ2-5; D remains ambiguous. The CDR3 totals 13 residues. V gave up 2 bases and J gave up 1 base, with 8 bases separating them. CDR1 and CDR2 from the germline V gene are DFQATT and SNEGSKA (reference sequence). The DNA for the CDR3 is TGCAGTGCTAGACCCTGGACCCAAGAGACCCAGTACTTC. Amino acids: CSARPWTQETQYF.

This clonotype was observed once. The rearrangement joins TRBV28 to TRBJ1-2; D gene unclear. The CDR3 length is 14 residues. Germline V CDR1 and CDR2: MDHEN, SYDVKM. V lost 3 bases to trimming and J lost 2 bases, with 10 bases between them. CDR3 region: CASSFWLGNYGYTF. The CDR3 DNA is TGTGCCAGCAGTTTTTGGTTGGGGAACTATGGCTACACCTTC.

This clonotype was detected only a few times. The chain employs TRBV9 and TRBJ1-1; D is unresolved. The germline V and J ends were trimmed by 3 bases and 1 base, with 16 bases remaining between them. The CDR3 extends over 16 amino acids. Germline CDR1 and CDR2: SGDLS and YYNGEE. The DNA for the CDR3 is TGTGCCAGCAGCGCGCCCCGGGTCGGGCAGAACACTGAAGCTTTCTTT. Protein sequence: CASSAPRVGQNTEAFF. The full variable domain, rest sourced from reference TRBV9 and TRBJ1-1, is DSGVTQTPKHLITATGQRVTLRCSPRSGDLSVYWYQQSLDQGLQFLIQYYNGEERAKGNILERFSAQQFPDLHSELNLSSLELGDSALYFCASSAPRVGQNTEAFFGQGTRLTVV.

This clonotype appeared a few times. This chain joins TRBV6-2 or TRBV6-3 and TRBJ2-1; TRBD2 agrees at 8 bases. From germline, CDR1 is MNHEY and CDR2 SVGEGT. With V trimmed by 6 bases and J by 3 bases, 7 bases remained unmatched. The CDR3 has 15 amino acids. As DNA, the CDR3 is TGTGCCAGCAGCCAAACCCTAGCGGGCTACAATGAGCAGTTCTTC. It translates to CASSQTLAGYNEQFF.

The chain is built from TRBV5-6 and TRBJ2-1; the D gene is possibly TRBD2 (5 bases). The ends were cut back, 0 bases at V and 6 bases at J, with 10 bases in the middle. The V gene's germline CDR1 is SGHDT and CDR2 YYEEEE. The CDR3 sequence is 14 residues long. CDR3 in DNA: TGTGCCAGCAGCTTGGGCCAGCTAGCCAATGAGCAGTTCTTC. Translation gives CASSLGQLANEQFF.

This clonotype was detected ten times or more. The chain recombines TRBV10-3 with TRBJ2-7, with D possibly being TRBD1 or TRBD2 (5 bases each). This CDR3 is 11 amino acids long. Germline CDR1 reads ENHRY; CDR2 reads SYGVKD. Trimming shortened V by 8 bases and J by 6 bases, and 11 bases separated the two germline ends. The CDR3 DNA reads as TGTGCCATCGGACCTGGGGGCGAGCAGTACTTC. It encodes CAIGPGGEQYF.

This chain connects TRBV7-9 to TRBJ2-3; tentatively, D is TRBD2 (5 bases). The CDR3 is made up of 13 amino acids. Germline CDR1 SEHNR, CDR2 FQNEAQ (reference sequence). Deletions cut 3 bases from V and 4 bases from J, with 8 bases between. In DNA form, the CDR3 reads TGTGCCAGCAGCTTTTCTAGCTCAGATACGCAGTATTTT. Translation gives CASSFSSSDTQYF.

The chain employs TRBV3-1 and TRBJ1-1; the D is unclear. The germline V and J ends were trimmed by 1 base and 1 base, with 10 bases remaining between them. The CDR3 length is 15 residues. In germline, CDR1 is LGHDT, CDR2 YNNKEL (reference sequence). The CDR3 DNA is TGTGCCAGCAGCCAAGTCCGTCGGGCGAACACTGAAGCTTTCTTT. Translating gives CASSQVRRANTEAFF.

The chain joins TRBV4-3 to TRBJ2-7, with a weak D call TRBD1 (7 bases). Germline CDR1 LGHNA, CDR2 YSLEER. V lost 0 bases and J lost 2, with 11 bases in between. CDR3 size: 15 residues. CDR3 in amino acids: CASSQDPGGTYEQYF. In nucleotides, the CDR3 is TGCGCCAGCAGCCAAGATCCAGGGGGGACCTACGAGCAGTACTTC.

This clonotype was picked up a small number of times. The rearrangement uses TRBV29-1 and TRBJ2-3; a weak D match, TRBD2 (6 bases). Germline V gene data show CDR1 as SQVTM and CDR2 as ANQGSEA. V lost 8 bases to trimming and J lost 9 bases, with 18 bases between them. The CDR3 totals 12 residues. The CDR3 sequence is CSPSPPGATQYF. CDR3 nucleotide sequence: TGCAGCCCTTCCCCCCCGGGAGCCACGCAGTATTTT.

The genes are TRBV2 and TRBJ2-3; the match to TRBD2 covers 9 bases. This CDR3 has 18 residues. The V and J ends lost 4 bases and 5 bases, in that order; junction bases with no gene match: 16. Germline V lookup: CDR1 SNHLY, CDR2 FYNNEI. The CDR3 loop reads CASSGGFRRGGLGDTQYF. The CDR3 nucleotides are TGTGCCAGCAGTGGAGGATTCCGGCGGGGGGGCCTTGGAGATACGCAGTATTTT.

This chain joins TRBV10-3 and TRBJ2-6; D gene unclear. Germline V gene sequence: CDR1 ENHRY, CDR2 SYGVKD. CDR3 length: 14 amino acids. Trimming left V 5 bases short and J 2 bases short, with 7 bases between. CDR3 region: CAISLGPGANVLTF. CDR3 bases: TGTGCCATCAGTCTAGGACCTGGGGCCAACGTCCTGACTTTC.

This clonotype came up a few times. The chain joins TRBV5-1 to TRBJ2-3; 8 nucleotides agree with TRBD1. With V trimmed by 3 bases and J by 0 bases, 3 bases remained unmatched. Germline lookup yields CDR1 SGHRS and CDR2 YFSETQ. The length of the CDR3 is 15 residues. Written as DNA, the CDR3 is TGCGCCAGCAGCTCCGGGGACAGGAGCACAGATACGCAGTATTTT. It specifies CASSSGDRSTDTQYF.

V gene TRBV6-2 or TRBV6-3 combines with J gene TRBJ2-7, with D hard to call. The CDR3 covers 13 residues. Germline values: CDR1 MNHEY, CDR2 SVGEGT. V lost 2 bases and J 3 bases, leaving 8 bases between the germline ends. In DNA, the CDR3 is TGTGCCAGCAGTTACGACATATTCTACGAGCAGTACTTC. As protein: CASSYDIFYEQYF.

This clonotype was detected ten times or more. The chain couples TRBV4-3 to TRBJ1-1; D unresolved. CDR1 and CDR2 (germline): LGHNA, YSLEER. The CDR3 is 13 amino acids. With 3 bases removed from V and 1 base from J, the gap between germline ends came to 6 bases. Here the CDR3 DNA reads TGCGCCAGCAGCCACGGACCGAACACTGAAGCTTTCTTT. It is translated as CASSHGPNTEAFF.

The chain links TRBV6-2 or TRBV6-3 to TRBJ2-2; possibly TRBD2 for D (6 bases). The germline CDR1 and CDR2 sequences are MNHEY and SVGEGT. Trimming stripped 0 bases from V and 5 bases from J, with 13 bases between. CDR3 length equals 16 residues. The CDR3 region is CASSYSRGTLTGELFF. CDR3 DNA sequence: TGTGCCAGCAGTTACTCTCGCGGGACCCTTACCGGGGAGCTGTTTTTT.

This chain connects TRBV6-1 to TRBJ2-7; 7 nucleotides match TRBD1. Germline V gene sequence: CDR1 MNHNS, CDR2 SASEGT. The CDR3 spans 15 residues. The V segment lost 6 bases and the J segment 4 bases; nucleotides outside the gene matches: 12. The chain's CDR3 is CASRSGQTVVYEQYF. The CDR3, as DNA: TGTGCCAGCAGATCGGGACAGACCGTGGTTTACGAGCAGTACTTC.

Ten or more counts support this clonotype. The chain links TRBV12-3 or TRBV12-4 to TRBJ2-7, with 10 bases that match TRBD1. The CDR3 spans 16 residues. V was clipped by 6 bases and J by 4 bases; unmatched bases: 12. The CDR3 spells CASSYLGDRGGYEQYF. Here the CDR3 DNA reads TGTGCCAGCAGCTACTTGGGGGACAGGGGTGGATACGAGCAGTACTTC.